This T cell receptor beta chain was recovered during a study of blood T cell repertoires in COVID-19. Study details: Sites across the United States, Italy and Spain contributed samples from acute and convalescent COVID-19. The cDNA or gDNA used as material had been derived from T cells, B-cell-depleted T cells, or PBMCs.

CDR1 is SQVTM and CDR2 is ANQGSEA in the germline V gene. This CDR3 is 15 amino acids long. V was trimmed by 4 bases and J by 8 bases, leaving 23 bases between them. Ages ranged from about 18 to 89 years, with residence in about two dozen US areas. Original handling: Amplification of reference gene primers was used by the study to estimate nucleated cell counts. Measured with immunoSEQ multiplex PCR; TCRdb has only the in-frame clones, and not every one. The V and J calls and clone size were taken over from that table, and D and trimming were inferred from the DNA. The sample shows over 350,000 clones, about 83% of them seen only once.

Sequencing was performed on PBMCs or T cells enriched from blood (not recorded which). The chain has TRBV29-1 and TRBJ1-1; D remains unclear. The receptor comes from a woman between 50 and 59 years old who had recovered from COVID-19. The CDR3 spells CSVVTPLKKEREAFF. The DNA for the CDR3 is TGCAGCGTTGTGACCCCCCTGAAGAAGGAGAGAGAAGCTTTCTTT.